This TCR beta chain was captured by sequencing in a study of T cell repertoires in ileal Crohn's disease (dated 2019 in TCRdb). Some background on the complete study: The median duration of disease was approximately 7.9 years, and at the time of surgery around 32% of patients were active smokers. Every patient underwent surgery because of a complication, which was stricturing disease in approximately 60% of cases and penetrating disease in approximately 40%. Postoperative therapy was given to about half of the patients, with thiopurines administered to more than 10 patients and anti-TNF agents administered to about 20 patients. A prospective multicentre cohort supplied the 55 to 65 Crohn's disease patients whose TCR repertoires were analysed. The study ran alongside a multicentre cohort designed to identify predictors of early endoscopic recurrence after ileocolonic resection. A Rutgeerts score above i0 was used to define endoscopic postoperative recurrence. A total of around 150 mucosal samples from around 57 patients were sequenced, collected from several sites on the surgical specimen as well as at postoperative endoscopy. Broad study findings and their caveats: A significantly higher proportion of clonal expansions was observed in active smokers at surgery than in non-smokers (approximately 28% vs 17%, p=0.02). Only a subgroup of patients, of unstated size, had their mucosal CD4 and CD8 T cells sorted and sequenced. Endoscopic recurrence was found to be associated with higher high-frequency clone percentages at surgery, and recurrence was observed in all patients with clonality above 26.8% (18/57). Compared with CD4 T cells, sorted CD8 T cells held more high-frequency clones, which suggests that the mucosal expansions were mostly CD8.

The CDR3 has 13 amino acids, counting the end cysteine and phenylalanine. Only the CDR3 region is kept as DNA, spanning 39 bases read in frame from base 1. The germline V gene provides CDR1 SGHRS and CDR2 YFSETQ. V is trimmed back by 5 bases and J by 3 bases, and the junction contains 5 bases that no gene match accounts for. For commercial TCRB immunosequencing, about 500 nanograms of biopsy DNA were submitted for each sample. Adaptive Biotechnology amplified the CDR3 regions from genomic DNA with a two-step multiplex PCR designed to control amplification bias. Primers for every V and J gene segment were used in the first PCR, and barcodes and Illumina adapters were added in the second PCR. CDR3 libraries were sequenced on an Illumina instrument. The published analysis was carried out like this. Analysis combined the vendor-provided pipelines with custom analysis of raw data in R/Bioconductor under R version 3.3.0. Clonality, which ranges from 0 to 1, was calculated as the inverse of the normalised Shannon entropy across all productive clones. High-frequency clones were defined as the repertoire share of the top 100 clones, retaining only clones passing a 95% confidence test. Repertoire diversity was measured with the Simpson index, and overlap between samples was measured with the Morisita-Horn index. Imported from immuneACCESS, the table was reduced by TCRdb to in-frame sequences with V and J called. These copies leave out some clones; in studies compared against another copy, an unresolved V gene accounts for under half, and the cause of the remainder is not known. V, J and clone size were drawn from that table, and D and trimming were deduced from the DNA. Recorded for this sample are approximately 7,900 clones; roughly 79% of them occurred a single time. 4.5% to 5% of the sample comes from the top ten.

In regard to this clone: What this receptor recognizes is not known. No much larger clone is present one base from it, and per-base qualities are unavailable.

Adults with ileal or ileocolonic Crohn's disease for whom ileocolonic resection was indicated were considered eligible. Whole ileal mucosal biopsies were kept frozen at -80 degrees C prior to DNA extraction. Genomic DNA was extracted from frozen whole biopsies with a TRizol-based method and quantified on a NanoDrop 2000 spectrophotometer. The V and J genes are TRBV5-1 and TRBJ2-7; the central 7 bases match TRBD2. This clonotype originated in an adult with Crohn's disease. Sequenced sample: ileal tissue. The CDR3: CASREASGYEQYF. The base sequence is TGCGCCAGCAGGGAGGCTAGCGGCTACGAGCAGTACTTC. The reference TRBV5-1 and TRBJ2-7 proteins fill in what lies around the CDR3, so the full variable domain reads KAGVTQTPRYLIKTRGQQVTLSCSPISGHRSVSWYQQTPGQGLQFLFEYFSETQRNKGNFPGRFSGRQFSNSRSEMNVSTLELGDSALYLCASREASGYEQYFGPGTRLTVT.